This entry lists 8 T cell receptor beta chains sequenced from one sample in a study of human T cells and chemical hapten exposure. TCRdb analysed the RACE reads with MiXCR anew, one entry per CDR3 protein. The sample consists of approximately 52,000 distinct CDR3 sequences, around 10% of them appearing once. Indicated time point: patch test 1, 2 weeks after DPC sensitization. As to treatment: therapeutic diphenylcyclopropenone sensitization with weekly scalp DPC. Whole blood, unfractionated, served as the material for total RNA extraction. Sequences were derived from whole blood, sampled in connection with sensitization to the hapten diphenylcyclopropenone (DPC). These receptor sequences come from a woman aged 40 to 55 with alopecia areata. Some clones in this sample may be carry-over from other donors' samples.

The sample holds a few counts of this clonotype. The CDR3, as DNA: TGTGCCAGCAGTCCGAGGACAGCACAGAATCAGCCCCAGCATTTT. It specifies CASSPRTAQNQPQHF. The gene calls are TRBV28 and TRBJ1-5, with a weak D call TRBD1 (6 bases). The germline V gene encodes CDR1 MDHEN and CDR2 SYDVKM. This CDR3 is 15 amino acids long. V lost 5 bases to trimming and J lost 4 bases, with 15 bases between them. Filled out from reference TRBV28 and TRBJ1-5, the complete variable domain reads DVKVTQSSRYLVKRTGEKVFLECVQDMDHENMFWYRQDPGLGLRLIYFSYDVKMKEKGDIPEGYSVSREKKERFSLILESASTNQTSMYLCASSPRTAQNQPQHFGDGTRLSIL.

This clonotype was detected ten times or more. This chain links TRBV6-2 or TRBV6-3 with TRBJ1-5, with D hard to call. Trimming cost V 7 bases and J 2 bases, with 9 bases left between them. The CDR3 is 13 residues long. The germline CDR1 and CDR2 sequences are MNHEY and SVGEGT. The CDR3 region is CASTPAGNQPQHF. The CDR3 DNA follows: TGTGCCAGCACCCCGGCGGGCAATCAGCCCCAGCATTTT.

This clonotype was counted many times. This chain links TRBV12-3 or TRBV12-4 with TRBJ1-5; D is unresolved. V was clipped by 4 bases and J by 4 bases, with 5 bases between them. This CDR3 is built from 12 residues. As DNA, the CDR3 is TGTGCCAGCAGTTGGGGTAATCAGCCCCAGCATTTT. It specifies CASSWGNQPQHF.

This clonotype has at least ten counts. The chain is built from TRBV10-3 and TRBJ2-7; perhaps TRBD1 as D (5 bases). Looked up from germline, CDR1 is ENHRY and CDR2 is SYGVKD. CDR3 length equals 14 residues. V lost 6 bases, J lost 5 bases, and 17 bases lay in between. This CDR3 is CAISWGQGNNEQYF. The CDR3 DNA reads as TGTGCCATCAGCTGGGGTCAGGGCAACAACGAGCAGTACTTC.

There are many counts of this clonotype. The V and J genes are TRBV20-1 and TRBJ1-2; D might be TRBD1 (6 bases). Trimming took 6 bases from V and 0 from J, leaving 20 bases between them. CDR3 length equals 16 residues. Germline CDR1 is DFQATT and CDR2 is SNEGSKA (reference sequence). The DNA of the CDR3 is TGCAGTGCCCCGGGGGGCGGGCCCGGGACTAACTATGGCTACACCTTC. It translates to CSAPGGGPGTNYGYTF.

This clonotype occurred many times. The chain uses TRBV7-9 and TRBJ2-3, with 9 bases lining up with TRBD2. V lost 5 bases, J lost 3 bases, and 12 bases stayed unmatched. The V gene's germline CDR1 is SEHNR and CDR2 FQNEAQ (reference sequence). This CDR3 is 17 amino acids long. CDR3 in DNA: TGTGCCAGCAGCCCGGCGGGAGGGTTAATGGGGACAGATACGCAGTATTTT. Translated: CASSPAGGLMGTDTQYF.

In its sample, this clonotype was seen many times. The chain couples TRBV29-1 to TRBJ2-2; D gene uncertain. CDR1 and CDR2 (germline): SQVTM, ANQGSEA. The CDR3 contains 13 residues. The ends were cut back, 3 bases at V and 1 base at J, with 6 bases in the middle. The CDR3 bases are TGCAGCGTTGAGTTCGAGAACACCGGGGAGCTGTTTTTT. As protein: CSVEFENTGELFF.

This chain joins TRBV27 and TRBJ1-5, with a tentative D call TRBD1 (6 bases). Germline V CDR1 and CDR2: MNHEY, SMNVEV (reference sequence). This CDR3 spans 14 amino acids. V dropped 8 bases and J dropped 4 bases, with 15 bases sitting between them. CDR3: CASGFTGFNQPQHF. In DNA form, the CDR3 reads TGTGCCAGCGGATTTACAGGGTTTAATCAGCCCCAGCATTTT.